This T cell receptor (beta chain) was sequenced in a study of patients and donors after allogeneic stem cell transplantation. Germline V CDR1 and CDR2: SGHRS, YFSETQ. The length of the CDR3 is 13 residues. One entry per CDR3 protein results from TCRdb running MiXCR on the RT-PCR reads. The table lists roughly 880,000 distinct CDR3 sequences, 18% of them singletons. Sample: blood, either unsorted or a sorted T cell fraction (not recorded which). The J gene is TRBJ2-3, the V gene TRBV5-1; possible D gene TRBD2, 6 bases. The sequence was obtained from a human donor who was either an allogeneic HSCT recipient or a stem cell or donor lymphocyte infusion donor (not recorded which). It is not recorded whose cells these are; they may come from a transplant donor. The CDR3 here is CPNEGGLTDTQYF. Here the CDR3 DNA reads TGCCCCAACGAGGGAGGCCTCACAGATACGCAGTATTTT.